Below, one TCR beta chain is given with its context. Which antigen it targets is not known. The record has no base qualities; no much larger clone is one base away. Donors were healthy HIV-negative adults with no recently reported acute infections or vaccinations. Every donor was a Caucasian adult residing in Nashville, Tennessee, USA. CD4+ T cells were enriched by magnetic negative selection; naive cells were then positively selected on CD45RA, and the negative fraction formed the memory subset. Blood was obtained by leukapheresis, after which PBMCs were separated by Ficoll-Histopaque density gradient centrifugation and cryopreserved in liquid nitrogen vapor phase. Purity and quantity of every magnetically sorted T cell population were checked by analytical flow cytometry. Each sorted fraction had its genomic DNA isolated and then quantified by UV absorbance on a Nanodrop 2000c. Using the deep immunoSEQ assay, TCR CDR3 regions were amplified from genomic DNA by multiplex PCR. Genomic DNA extracted from each cell subset was distributed evenly over all wells of several immunoSEQ 96-well plates, and each plate served as one replicate. For sorted subsets, 150 to 250 ng of genomic DNA, equivalent to around 29,000 T cell genomes, went into each replicate PCR. The purified libraries were quantified using a Qubit 3.0 fluorometer, sized with a Bioanalyzer 2100, and then quantified again using the KAPA Library Quantification kit. Every immunoSEQ 96-well plate was sequenced on a separate single-read 150-cycle Illumina NextSeq 550 flow cell. In the authors' own workflow: Because the immunoSEQ output included only junctional sequences and no quality scores, the filtering could not be the same as the filtering used for full-length reads. To assign V/J genes and CDR3, sequences were annotated using PyIR, a Python wrapper for IgBLAST v1.9, with IMGT germline references. Reads with weak V/J assignments (E-value above 1e-6), missing CDR3, stop codons, out-of-frame junctions, or ambiguous translated residues were removed. A V3J clonotype was defined by an identical inferred V gene, J gene, and CDR3 amino acid sequence. To compute the percentage overlap between repertoires, the number of shared unique clonotypes was divided by the size of the smaller repertoire. Repertoire richness was assessed with RTK rarefaction, the Chao1 estimator, and Recon v2.1 estimates of unobserved clonotypes. For all TCRbeta clonotypes obtained by the gDNA method from several donors, generation probabilities were computed with OLGA. Here the immuneACCESS table is served through TCRdb, limited to in-frame sequences with V and J called. Missing clones are a known gap in these copies; in checked studies unresolved V genes cover under half, and the rest lacks a known reason. Clonal size and the V and J genes are those of that table, whereas D and trimming came from the DNA. Across this sample there are around 1.5 million clones, with around 98% seen only once. Of the sample, about 0.42% is held by the ten largest clones.

These data originate in a study of shared clonotypes between healthy human individuals (TCRdb year 2020). With regard to the full study: A couple of women and a few men aged 18 to 49 years were included in the cohort. For each donor, CD4 naive and CD4 memory were each run on three plates, CD8 naive on two plates, and CD8 memory on one plate. Leukapheresis yielded between about 0.9 and 8.9 billion PBMCs per donor. To estimate repertoire size and how much clonotypes are shared between individuals, the study performed deep sequencing of blood TCR repertoires from roughly five healthy adults. Different laboratories and diverse techniques were used to prepare libraries and sequence TCR repertoires, to increase sequencing depth and limit assay-specific biases. General findings and caveats noted by the study authors: Pairwise subsampling led to the expectation that sequencing depth would affect the degree of clonotype sharing among donors. Higher generation probabilities were observed for clonotypes shared by all four sorted-subset donors than for non-shared clonotypes. Naive subsets generally had larger estimated clonotype richness than memory subsets did. Sharing across a handful of donors was observed for about 5% of naive CD4, about 3.2% of naive CD8, roughly 2.3% of memory CD4, and around 0.44% of memory CD8 clonotypes. Even with the large sequencing depth, rarefaction of the sorted-subset datasets indicated that sequencing was incomplete. Sampling was restricted to blood, and TCR repertoires in tissue are likely to differ from TCR repertoires in blood. The genetic and exposure-history diversity represented was limited by the small number of donors.

The CDR3 holds 14 amino acids from the cysteine to the phenylalanine. Here the CDR3 DNA is all that survives: 42 bases in frame from base 1. V lost 5 bases and J lost 6 bases; the stretch between them is 17 bases long. The germline V gene (reference sequence) gives CDR1 as LNHNV and CDR2 as YYDKDF. The chain joins TRBV15 to TRBJ2-7, and the D gene may be TRBD1, 6 bases matching. The source of this sequence is a young man in good health. Material for sequencing was naive CD4+ T cells sorted from blood. The sample's cell subset or site label is to be understood as: CD45RA+ positively selected. CDR3 reads: CATSRLGAMFEQYF. The sequenced DNA is TGTGCCACCAGCCGTCTGGGGGCAATGTTCGAGCAGTACTTC.